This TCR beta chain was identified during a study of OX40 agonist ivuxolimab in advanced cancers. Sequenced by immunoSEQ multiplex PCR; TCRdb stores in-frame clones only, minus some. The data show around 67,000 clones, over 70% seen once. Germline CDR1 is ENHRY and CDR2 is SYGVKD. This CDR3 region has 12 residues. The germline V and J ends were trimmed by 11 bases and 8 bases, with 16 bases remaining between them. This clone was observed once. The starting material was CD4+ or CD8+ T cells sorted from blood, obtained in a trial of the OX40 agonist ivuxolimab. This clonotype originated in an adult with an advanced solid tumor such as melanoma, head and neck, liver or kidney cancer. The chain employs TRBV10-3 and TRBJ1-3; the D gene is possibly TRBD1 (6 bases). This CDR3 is CASSRAGDTIYF. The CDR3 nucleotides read TGTGCCTCGAGCAGGGCAGGGGACACCATATATTTT.